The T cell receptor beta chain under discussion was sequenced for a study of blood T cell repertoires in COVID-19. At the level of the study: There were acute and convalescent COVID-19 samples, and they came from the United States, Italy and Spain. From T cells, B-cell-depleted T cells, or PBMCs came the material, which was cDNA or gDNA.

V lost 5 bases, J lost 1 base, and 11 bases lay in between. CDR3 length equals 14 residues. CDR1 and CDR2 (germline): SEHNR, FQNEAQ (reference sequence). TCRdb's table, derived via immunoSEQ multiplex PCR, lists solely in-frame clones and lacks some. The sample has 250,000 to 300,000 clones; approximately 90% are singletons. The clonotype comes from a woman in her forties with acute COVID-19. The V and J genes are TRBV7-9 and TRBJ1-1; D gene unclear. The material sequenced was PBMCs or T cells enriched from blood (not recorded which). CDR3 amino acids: CASSQIGRNTEAFF. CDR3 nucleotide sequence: TGTGCCAGCAGCCAAATTGGGAGGAACACTGAAGCTTTCTTT.